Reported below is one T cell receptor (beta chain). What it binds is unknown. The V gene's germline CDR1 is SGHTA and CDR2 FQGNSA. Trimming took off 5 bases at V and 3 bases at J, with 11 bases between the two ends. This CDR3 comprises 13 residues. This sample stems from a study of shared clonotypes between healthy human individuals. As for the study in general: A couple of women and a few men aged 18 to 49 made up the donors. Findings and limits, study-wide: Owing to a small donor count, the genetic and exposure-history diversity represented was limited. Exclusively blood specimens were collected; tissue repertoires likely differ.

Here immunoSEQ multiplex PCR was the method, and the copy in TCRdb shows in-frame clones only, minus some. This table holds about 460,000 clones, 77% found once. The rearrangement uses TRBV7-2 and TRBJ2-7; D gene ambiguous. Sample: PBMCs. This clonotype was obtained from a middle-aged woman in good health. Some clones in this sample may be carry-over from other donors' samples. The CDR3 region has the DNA TGTGCCAGCAGCCCCGGTAGGCGCTACGAGCAGTACTTC. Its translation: CASSPGRRYEQYF.